This T cell receptor beta chain is from a study of T cells in women clearing cervical HPV infection. Turning to the study itself: Control women cleared a single incident HPV16 infection within 12 months. Controls gave blood once infection was undetectable; cases at lesion identification. HLA type stays a possible confounder, typing being limited.

Using immunoSEQ multiplex PCR, the repertoire was profiled, and TCRdb retains in-frame clones only, with some absent. This sample's table has about 20,000 clones. Study-level results: Timing of associations relative to infection is unclear; T-cell subsets were not isolated.

This clone registers medium-sized by frequency. As yet, its antigen is unknown. Read data end 3 residues before the CDR3 end; the end is taken from the germline J gene. The V gene end was trimmed by 2 bases and the J gene end by 2 bases; junction bases not matched to a gene: 7. The germline V gene encodes CDR1 LNHDA and CDR2 SQIVND (reference sequence). The length of the CDR3 is 16 residues. The sequence came from a woman between 18 and 70 years old with a cervical HPV16 infection that either progressed to CIN3+ or cleared (not recorded which). This rearrangement joins TRBV19 to TRBJ2-3, with TRBD2 identical over 7 bases. The sample consisted of blood buffy coat. The CDR3 protein is CASSIRLAETTDTQYF. CDR3 DNA, as far as it was read: TGTGCCAGTAGTATACGGCTAGCGGAGACCACAGATACG.